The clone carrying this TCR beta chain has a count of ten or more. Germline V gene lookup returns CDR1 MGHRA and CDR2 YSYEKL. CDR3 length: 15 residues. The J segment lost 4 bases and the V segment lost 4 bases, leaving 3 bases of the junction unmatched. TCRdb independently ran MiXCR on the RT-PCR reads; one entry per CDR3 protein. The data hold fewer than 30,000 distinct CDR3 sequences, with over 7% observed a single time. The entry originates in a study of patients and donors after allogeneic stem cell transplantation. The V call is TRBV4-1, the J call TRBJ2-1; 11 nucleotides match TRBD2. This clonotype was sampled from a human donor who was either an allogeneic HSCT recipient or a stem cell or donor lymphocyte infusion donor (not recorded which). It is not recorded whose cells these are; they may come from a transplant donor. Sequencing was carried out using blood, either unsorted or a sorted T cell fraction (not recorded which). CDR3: CASSLRLAGYNEQFF. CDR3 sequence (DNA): TGCGCCAGCAGCCTGCGACTAGCGGGGTACAATGAGCAGTTCTTC.